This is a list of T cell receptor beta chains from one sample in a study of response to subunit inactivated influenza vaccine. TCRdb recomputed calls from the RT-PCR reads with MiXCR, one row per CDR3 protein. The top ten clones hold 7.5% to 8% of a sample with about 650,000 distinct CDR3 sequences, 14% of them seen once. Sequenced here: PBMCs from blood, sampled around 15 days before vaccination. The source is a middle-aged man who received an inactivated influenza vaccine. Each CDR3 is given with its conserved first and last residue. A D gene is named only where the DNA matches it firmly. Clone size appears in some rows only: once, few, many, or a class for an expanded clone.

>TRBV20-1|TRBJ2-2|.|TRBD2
CSARPAGLHYTGELFF
TGCAGTGCTAGGCCAGCGGGACTACACTACACCGGGGAGCTGTTTTTT
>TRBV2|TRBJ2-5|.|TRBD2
CASQDLAGVETQYF
TGTGCCAGCCAAGATCTAGCGGGGGTTGAGACCCAGTACTTC
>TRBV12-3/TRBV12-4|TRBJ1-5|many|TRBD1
CASSPDRGPPPQHF
TGTGCCAGCAGCCCTGACAGGGGCCCCCCGCCCCAGCATTTT
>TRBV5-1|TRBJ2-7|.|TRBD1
CASSGGTGGFYEQYF
TGCGCCAGCAGCGGGGGGACAGGGGGCTTTTACGAGCAGTACTTC
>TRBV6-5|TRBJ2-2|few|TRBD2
CASSYSREGTGELFF
TGTGCCAGCAGTTACTCCCGGGAGGGCACCGGGGAGCTGTTTTTT
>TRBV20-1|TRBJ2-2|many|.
CSAIRDGYTGELFF
TGCAGTGCAATCCGGGACGGGTACACCGGGGAGCTGTTTTTT
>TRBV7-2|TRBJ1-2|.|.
CASNNLGRVYGYTF
TGTGCCAGCAACAACCTTGGGAGGGTCTATGGCTACACCTTC
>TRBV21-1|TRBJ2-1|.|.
CASSVPGLETNNEQFF
TGTGCCAGCAGCGTTCCGGGACTCGAAACTAACAATGAGCAGTTCTTC
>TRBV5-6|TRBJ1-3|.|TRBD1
CASAARGLGTGMDSGNTIYF
TGTGCCAGCGCCGCGCGGGGGTTGGGGACAGGGATGGACTCTGGAAACACCATATATTTT
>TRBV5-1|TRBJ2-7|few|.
CASSPVGAFNEQYF
TGCGCCAGCAGCCCAGTCGGGGCGTTCAACGAGCAGTACTTC
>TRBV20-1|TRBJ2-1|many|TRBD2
CSAPPRGTTYNEQFF
TGCAGTGCCCCACCAAGAGGGACTACCTACAATGAGCAGTTCTTC
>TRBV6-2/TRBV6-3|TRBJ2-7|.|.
CASSYRGNYEQYF
TGTGCCAGCAGTTACAGGGGAAACTACGAGCAGTACTTC
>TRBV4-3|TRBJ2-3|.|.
CASSQGSRGPTDTQYF
TGCGCCAGCAGCCAAGGGTCTCGTGGACCCACAGATACGCAGTATTTT
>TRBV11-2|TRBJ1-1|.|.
CASSWTSENTEAFF
TGTGCCAGCAGCTGGACCTCGGAGAACACTGAAGCTTTCTTT
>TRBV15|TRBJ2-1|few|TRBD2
CATSRAPGLAGNNEQFF
TGTGCCACCAGCAGAGCACCCGGACTAGCGGGAAACAATGAGCAGTTCTTC
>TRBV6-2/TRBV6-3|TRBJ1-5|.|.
CASSYGPDNQPQHF
TGTGCCAGCAGTTACGGCCCCGACAATCAGCCCCAGCATTTT
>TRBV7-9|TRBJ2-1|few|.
CASSLGGIHNEQFF
TGTGCCAGCAGCTTAGGCGGGATCCACAATGAGCAGTTCTTC
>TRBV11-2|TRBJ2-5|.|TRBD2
CASSPWGGAYQETQYF
TGTGCCAGCAGCCCCTGGGGAGGGGCCTACCAAGAGACCCAGTACTTC
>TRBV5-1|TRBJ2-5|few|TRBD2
CASSLDGTNEETQYF
TGCGCCAGCAGCTTGGACGGGACTAACGAAGAGACCCAGTACTTC
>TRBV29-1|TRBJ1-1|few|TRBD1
CSGSGGSSAEAFF
TGCAGCGGATCAGGGGGCAGTTCGGCTGAAGCTTTCTTT
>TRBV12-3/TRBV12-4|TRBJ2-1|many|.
CASSHTGNEQFF
TGTGCCAGCAGCCATACAGGGAATGAGCAGTTCTTC
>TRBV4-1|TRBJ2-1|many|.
CASSQLLGGYNEQFF
TGCGCCAGCAGCCAATTACTAGGGGGATACAATGAGCAGTTCTTC
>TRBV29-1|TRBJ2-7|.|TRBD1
CSVGQGSDEQYF
TGCAGCGTCGGACAGGGGAGTGACGAGCAGTACTTC
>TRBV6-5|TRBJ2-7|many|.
CASREGSYEQYF
TGTGCCAGCAGGGAAGGATCCTACGAGCAGTACTTC
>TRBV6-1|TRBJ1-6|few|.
CASSELNSEDSPLHF
TGTGCCAGCAGTGAATTGAACAGCGAGGATTCACCCCTCCACTTT
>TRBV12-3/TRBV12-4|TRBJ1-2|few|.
CASRKQENYGYTF
TGTGCCAGCAGGAAGCAGGAAAACTATGGCTACACCTTC
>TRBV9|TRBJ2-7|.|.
CASSTVQGGEQYF
TGTGCCAGCAGCACCGTCCAGGGGGGCGAGCAGTACTTC
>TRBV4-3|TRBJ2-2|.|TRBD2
CASSQDMGGGARELFF
TGCGCCAGCAGCCAAGATATGGGCGGGGGGGCCCGGGAGCTGTTTTTT
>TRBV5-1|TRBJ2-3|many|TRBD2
CASSLRGGTDTQYF
TGCGCCAGCAGCTTGCGGGGGGGCACAGATACGCAGTATTTT
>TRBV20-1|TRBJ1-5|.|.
CSAGTNSNQPQHF
TGCAGTGCTGGGACAAATAGCAATCAGCCCCAGCATTTT
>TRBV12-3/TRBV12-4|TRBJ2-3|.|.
CASSLYRPSTDTQYF
TGTGCCAGCAGTTTATACCGGCCTAGCACAGATACGCAGTATTTT
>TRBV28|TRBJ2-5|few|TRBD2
CASSPGLAGLQETQYF
TGTGCCAGCAGTCCCGGACTAGCGGGGCTACAAGAGACCCAGTACTTC
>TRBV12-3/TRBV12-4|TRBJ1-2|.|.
CAPAKIQGSCGYTF
TGTGCCCCAGCAAAGATACAGGGTTCTTGTGGCTACACCTTC
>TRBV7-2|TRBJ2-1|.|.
CASSPGVSYNEQFF
TGTGCCAGCAGCCCCGGAGTTTCCTACAATGAGCAGTTCTTC
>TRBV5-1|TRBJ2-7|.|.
CASSSFRGRAYEQYF
TGCGCCAGCAGCTCCTTCCGAGGGCGGGCCTACGAGCAGTACTTC
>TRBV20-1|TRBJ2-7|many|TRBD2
CSVGRAPYEQYF
TGCAGTGTCGGGAGGGCGCCCTACGAGCAGTACTTC
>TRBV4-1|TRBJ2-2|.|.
CASSQDWRGSGELFF
TGCGCCAGCAGCCAAGATTGGAGGGGAAGCGGGGAGCTGTTTTTT
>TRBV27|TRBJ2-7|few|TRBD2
CASRMTSGTMGEQYF
TGTGCCAGCAGAATGACTAGCGGGACCATGGGTGAGCAGTACTTC
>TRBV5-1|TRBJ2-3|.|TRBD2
CASSLGLAGGLTSSTDTQYF
TGCGCCAGCAGCTTGGGGCTAGCGGGGGGCCTTACCTCTAGCACAGATACGCAGTATTTT
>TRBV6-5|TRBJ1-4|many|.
CASSDSGGREKLFF
TGTGCCAGCAGTGACTCCGGGGGAAGAGAAAAACTGTTTTTT
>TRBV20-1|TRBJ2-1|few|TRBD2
CSAISGIYNEQFF
TGCAGTGCTATCAGCGGGATCTACAATGAGCAGTTCTTC
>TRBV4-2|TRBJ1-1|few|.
CASSQEDLQNTEAFF
TGTGCCAGCAGCCAAGAGGATTTGCAGAACACTGAAGCTTTCTTT
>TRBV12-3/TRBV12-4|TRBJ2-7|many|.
CASSLSREQYF
TGTGCCAGCAGTTTGTCTCGCGAGCAGTACTTC
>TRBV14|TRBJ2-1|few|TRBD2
CASSRSGGPYNEQFF
TGTGCCAGCAGCCGTAGCGGGGGCCCTTACAATGAGCAGTTCTTC
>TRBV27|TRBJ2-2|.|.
CASSFYLGTPNPGELFF
TGTGCCAGCAGTTTTTACCTCGGGACTCCCAACCCCGGGGAGCTGTTTTTT
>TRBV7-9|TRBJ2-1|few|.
CASSPGGPLTNEQFF
TGTGCCAGCAGCCCAGGGGGGCCCCTAACCAATGAGCAGTTCTTC
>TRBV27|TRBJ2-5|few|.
CASSFAGNGETQYF
TGTGCCAGCAGTTTTGCAGGAAATGGGGAGACCCAGTACTTC
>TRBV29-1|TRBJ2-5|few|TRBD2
CSVEGGLAGSQETQYF
TGCAGCGTTGAAGGGGGACTAGCGGGAAGCCAAGAGACCCAGTACTTC
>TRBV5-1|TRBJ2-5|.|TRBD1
CASSRTGASPQETQYF
TGCGCCAGCAGCCGAACAGGGGCATCACCTCAAGAGACCCAGTACTTC
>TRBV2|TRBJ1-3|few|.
CASSLASLQSSGNTIYF
TGTGCCAGCAGTCTCGCTTCTTTACAGAGCTCTGGAAACACCATATATTTT
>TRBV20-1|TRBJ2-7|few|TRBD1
CSASRQGVSYEQYF
TGCAGTGCTAGTAGACAGGGAGTCTCCTACGAGCAGTACTTC
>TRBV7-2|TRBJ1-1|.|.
CASSREAFF
TGTGCCAGCAGCCGTGAAGCTTTCTTT
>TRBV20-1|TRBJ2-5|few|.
CSARRLDFRETQYF
TGCAGTGCTAGAAGACTCGATTTCCGAGAGACCCAGTACTTC
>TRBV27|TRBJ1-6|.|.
CASSLLDSPLHF
TGTGCCAGCAGTTTATTGGATTCACCCCTCCACTTT
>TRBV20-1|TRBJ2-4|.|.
CSARDFSLGDIQYF
TGCAGTGCTAGAGATTTTTCCCTTGGAGACATTCAGTACTTC